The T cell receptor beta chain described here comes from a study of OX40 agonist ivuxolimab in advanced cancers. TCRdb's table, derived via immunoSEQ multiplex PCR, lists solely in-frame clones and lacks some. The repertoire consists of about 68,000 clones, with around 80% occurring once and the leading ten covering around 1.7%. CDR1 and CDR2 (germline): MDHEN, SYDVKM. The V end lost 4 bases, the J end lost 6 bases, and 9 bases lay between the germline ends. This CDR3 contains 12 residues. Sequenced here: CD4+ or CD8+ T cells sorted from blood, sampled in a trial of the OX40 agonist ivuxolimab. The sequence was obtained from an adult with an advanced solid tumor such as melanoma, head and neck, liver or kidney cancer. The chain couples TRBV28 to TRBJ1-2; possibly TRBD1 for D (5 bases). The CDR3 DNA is TGTGCCAGCAGTTCAATAGGGGATGGCTACACCTTC. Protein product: CASSSIGDGYTF.